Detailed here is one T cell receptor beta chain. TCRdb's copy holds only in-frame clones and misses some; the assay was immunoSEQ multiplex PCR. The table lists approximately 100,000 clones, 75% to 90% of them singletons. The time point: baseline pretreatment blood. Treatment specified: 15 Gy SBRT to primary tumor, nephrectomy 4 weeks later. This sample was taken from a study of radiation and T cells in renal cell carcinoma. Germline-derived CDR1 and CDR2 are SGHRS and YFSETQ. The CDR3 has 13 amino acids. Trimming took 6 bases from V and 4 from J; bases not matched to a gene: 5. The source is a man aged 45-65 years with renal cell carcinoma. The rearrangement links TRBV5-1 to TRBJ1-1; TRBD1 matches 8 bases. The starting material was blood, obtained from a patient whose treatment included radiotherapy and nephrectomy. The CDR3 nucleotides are TGCGCCAGCACCGCAGGGGGCCCCACTGAAGCTTTCTTT. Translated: CASTAGGPTEAFF.